One sample yielded the 23 T cell receptor beta chains listed below, sequenced in a study of blood T cell repertoires in COVID-19. Profiling relied on immunoSEQ multiplex PCR, and the TCRdb table lists in-frame clones only, not all of them. The table records 270,000 or so clones, approximately 81% of them present only once. The sequenced sample was PBMCs or T cells enriched from blood (not recorded which). The source is a woman between 45 and 60 years old who had been exposed to COVID-19.

Here the CDR3 DNA reads TGTGCCAGCAGCTTGGGGCTCAGGGTTTCACCCCTCCACTTT. This encodes CASSLGLRVSPLHF. The chain employs TRBV5-4 and TRBJ1-6; D perhaps matches TRBD1 (5 bases). The germline V and J ends were trimmed by 0 bases and 9 bases, with 10 bases remaining between them. The germline CDR1 and CDR2 sequences are SGHNT and YYREEE (reference sequence). This CDR3 has 14 residues. The whole variable domain, filled in from reference TRBV5-4 and TRBJ1-6, reads ETGVTQSPTHLIKTRGQQVTLRCSSQSGHNTVSWYQQALGQGPQFIFQYYREEENGRGNFPPRFSGLQFPNYSSELNVNALELDDSALYLCASSLGLRVSPLHFGNGTRLTVT.

The chain employs TRBV29-1 and TRBJ1-2; D gene uncertain. This CDR3 spans 13 amino acids. The germline V gene has CDR1 SQVTM and CDR2 ANQGSEA. The ends were cut back, 5 bases at V and 8 bases at J, with 18 bases in the middle. The CDR3 reads CSVRELGGSGYTF. As DNA, the CDR3 is TGCAGCGTTCGAGAACTGGGAGGGTCGGGCTACACCTTC.

The rearrangement uses TRBV4-3 and TRBJ2-3; 8 bases line up with TRBD2. The CDR3 sequence is 13 residues long. V was clipped by 0 bases and J by 9 bases; unmatched bases: 2. Germline V gene lookup returns CDR1 LGHNA and CDR2 YSLEER. CDR3 nucleotides: TGCGCCAGCAGCCAAGACACTAGCGGAACGCAGTATTTT. Translating it yields CASSQDTSGTQYF.

The genes are TRBV10-2 and TRBJ2-1, with 12 bases lining up with TRBD2. The CDR3 runs to 16 residues. Germline loops: CDR1 WSHSY, CDR2 SAAADI. Germline trimming cut 7 bases from V and 10 bases from J; bases unmatched to any gene: 14. The DNA for the CDR3 is TGCGCCAGCAAGACTAGCGGGGGAGACAATCTACGAGAGCAGTTCTTC. This gives the protein CASKTSGGDNLREQFF.

The chain is built from TRBV6-6 and TRBJ1-5; a weak D match, TRBD1 (5 bases). Trimming shortened V by 11 bases and J by 9 bases, and 8 bases separated the two germline ends. This CDR3 has 9 residues. Germline V gene sequence: CDR1 MNHNY, CDR2 SVGAGI (reference sequence). The CDR3 DNA reads as TGTGCCGGGGGGATGCCCCAGCATTTT. Translation gives CAGGMPQHF.

V is TRBV5-4 and J is TRBJ1-3; TRBD1 is a possible D gene (6 bases). Germline assignment: CDR1 SGHNT and CDR2 YYREEE (reference sequence). This CDR3 is 15 amino acids long. Between the trimmed V and J ends, which lost 4 bases and 4 bases, there was a span of 15 bases. DNA for the CDR3: TGTGCCAGCAGCGTACAGGGAGTTTCCGGAAACACCATATATTTT. It yields the protein CASSVQGVSGNTIYF.

The V gene is TRBV10-3, the J gene TRBJ1-1, with 7 bases that match TRBD1. This CDR3 has 15 amino acids. Trimming removed 10 bases from V and 5 bases from J; junction bases left unmatched: 16. The germline V gene has CDR1 ENHRY and CDR2 SYGVKD. CDR3 amino acids: CATKILKTGRTEAFF. The CDR3 nucleotides read TGTGCCACAAAGATACTAAAGACAGGGAGGACTGAAGCTTTCTTT.

This CDR3 is CASSVKHPKAFF. The CDR3 coding sequence is TGTGCCAGCAGCGTAAAACACCCAAAAGCTTTCTTT. The genes are TRBV9 and TRBJ1-1; the D is unclear. The germline gives CDR1 SGDLS, CDR2 YYNGEE. Trimming removed 1 base at V and 9 bases at J, with 10 bases between. This CDR3 comprises 12 residues.

The rearrangement links TRBV6-5 to TRBJ1-6; D call uncertain. Germline assignment: CDR1 MNHEY and CDR2 SVGAGI. Trimming took off 3 bases at V and 7 bases at J, with 7 bases between the two ends. The CDR3 has 13 residues. DNA for the CDR3: TGTGCCAGCAGTTATGACGGGAATTCACCCCTCCACTTT. It is translated as CASSYDGNSPLHF.

The chain carries TRBV19 and TRBJ2-1, with D possibly TRBD1 on 5 matching bases. Per the germline V gene, CDR1 is LNHDA and CDR2 is SQIVND (reference sequence). The CDR3 length is 15 residues. V lost 2 bases to trimming and J lost 1 base, with 9 bases between them. The CDR3 loop reads CASSISQASYNEQFF. The CDR3 bases are TGTGCCAGTAGTATATCACAGGCTTCCTACAATGAGCAGTTCTTC.

The rearrangement links TRBV20-1 to TRBJ1-3, with 9 bases aligning to TRBD1. J lost 4 bases, V lost 5 bases, and 6 bases had no gene match. Germline assignment: CDR1 DFQATT and CDR2 SNEGSKA (reference sequence). The CDR3 consists of 14 residues. The CDR3 region has the DNA TGCAGTGCTGGTGAACAGGGGGCGGGAAACACCATATATTTT. Translating gives CSAGEQGAGNTIYF.

The chain carries TRBV12-3 or TRBV12-4 and TRBJ1-1; weak D call: TRBD1 (5 bases). The V and J ends lost 3 bases and 11 bases respectively, with 10 bases between them. The CDR3 runs to 11 residues. DNA of the CDR3: TGTGCCAGCAGTTTGGCAGGGAGGGCTTTCTTT. Translation gives CASSLAGRAFF.

The J gene is TRBJ1-1, the V gene TRBV29-1; D is unresolved. The germline CDR1 and CDR2 sequences are SQVTM and ANQGSEA. The CDR3 extends over 14 amino acids. Trimming shortened V by 7 bases and J by 1 base, and 16 bases separated the two germline ends. Here the CDR3 DNA reads TGCAGCGCCACCAAGGGAGCGTGGAACACTGAAGCTTTCTTT. Its translation: CSATKGAWNTEAFF.

The chain is built from TRBV11-2 and TRBJ2-1; TRBD2 agrees at 10 bases. CDR3 size: 16 residues. The V and J ends lost 3 bases and 9 bases, in that order; junction bases with no gene match: 11. The germline V gene has CDR1 SGHAT and CDR2 FQNNGV. CDR3 sequence: CASSFFPSGGAGEQFF. The CDR3 DNA reads as TGTGCCAGCAGCTTTTTTCCAAGCGGGGGGGCCGGTGAGCAGTTCTTC.

The chain links TRBV6-7 to TRBJ2-2, with 8 bases fitting TRBD1. TRBV6-7 qualifies as an ORF whose function is uncertain. J lost 1 base, V lost 2 bases, and 6 bases had no gene match. This CDR3 has 17 residues. CDR3 region: CASSYTDRGQNTGELFF. The CDR3 region has the DNA TGTGCCAGCAGTTACACCGACAGGGGACAGAACACCGGGGAGCTGTTTTTT.

V and J are TRBV5-6 and TRBJ1-2, with a possible D match to TRBD1 (6 bases). In germline, CDR1 is SGHDT, CDR2 YYEEEE. V was pared by 3 bases and J by 7 bases, with 16 bases between. This CDR3 is built from 14 residues. This chain's CDR3 is CASSSGGGVPGYTF. CDR3 in DNA: TGTGCCAGCAGCTCAGGAGGGGGGGTACCTGGCTACACCTTC.

This chain connects TRBV5-5 to TRBJ1-1; TRBD1 is a possible D gene (5 bases). CDR1 is SGHKS and CDR2 is YYEKEE in the germline V gene (reference sequence). Trimming took off 1 base at V and 7 bases at J, with 14 bases between the two ends. CDR3 length: 14 residues. Here the CDR3 reads CASSLTSGGYEAFF. CDR3 DNA: TGTGCCAGCAGCTTGACCTCCGGGGGATATGAAGCTTTCTTT.

The J gene is TRBJ1-5, the V gene TRBV7-8; 9 bases align to TRBD1. V shed 6 bases and J 0 bases; nucleotides not matched to a gene: 6. The germline gives CDR1 SGHVS, CDR2 FQNEAQ. The CDR3 has 16 amino acids. CDR3 nucleotide sequence: TGTGCCAGCAGTCCCGGGACAGGGTTTAGCAATCAGCCCCAGCATTTT. It encodes CASSPGTGFSNQPQHF.

The chain combines TRBV7-6 with TRBJ1-2; 8 bases map to TRBD1. The CDR3 loop spans 15 amino acids. In germline, CDR1 is SGHVS, CDR2 FNYEAQ. V lost 4 bases and J lost 4; bases outside the gene matches: 8. CDR3 DNA: TGTGCCAGCAGCTCCGAGACAGGGGTCCTCTATGGCTACACCTTC. Its translation is CASSSETGVLYGYTF.

The chain has TRBV5-4 and TRBJ2-1, with 7 bases identical to TRBD1. Germline assignment: CDR1 SGHNT and CDR2 YYREEE (reference sequence). The CDR3 contains 16 residues. J lost 3 bases, V lost 3 bases, and 9 bases had no gene match. The CDR3 sequence is CASSSKGAYSYNEQFF. In DNA form, the CDR3 reads TGTGCCAGCAGCTCAAAGGGGGCCTACAGCTACAATGAGCAGTTCTTC. The full variable domain, rest sourced from reference TRBV5-4 and TRBJ2-1, is ETGVTQSPTHLIKTRGQQVTLRCSSQSGHNTVSWYQQALGQGPQFIFQYYREEENGRGNFPPRFSGLQFPNYSSELNVNALELDDSALYLCASSSKGAYSYNEQFFGPGTRLTVL.

The chain joins TRBV19 to TRBJ1-1; D may be TRBD1 (5 bases). This CDR3 has 15 amino acids. V shed 1 base and J shed 1 base, with 10 bases lying between them. Germline values: CDR1 LNHDA, CDR2 SQIVND (reference sequence). Here the CDR3 DNA reads TGTGCCAGTAGTATAGGGGCAGGGAAGAACACTGAAGCTTTCTTT. This translates into CASSIGAGKNTEAFF. Full variable domain (remainder filled in from reference TRBV19 and TRBJ1-1): DGGITQSPKYLFRKEGQNVTLSCEQNLNHDAMYWYRQDPGQGLRLIYYSQIVNDFQKGDIAEGYSVSREKKESFPLTVTSAQKNPTAFYLCASSIGAGKNTEAFFGQGTRLTVV.

The V gene is TRBV9, the J gene TRBJ1-1, with 11 bases identical to TRBD1. After removal of 5 bases from V and 5 bases from J, the junction contained 2 bases not matched to a gene. Germline V gene lookup returns CDR1 SGDLS and CDR2 YYNGEE. The CDR3 covers 13 residues. Here the CDR3 reads CASSWDRGTEAFF. As DNA, the CDR3 is TGTGCCAGCAGTTGGGACAGGGGGACTGAAGCTTTCTTT.

This chain connects TRBV28 to TRBJ2-7; TRBD1 matches 8 bases. V trimming: 4 bases; J trimming: 2 bases; junction bases outside the gene matches: 7. Per germline, CDR1 MDHEN and CDR2 SYDVKM. The CDR3 sequence is 15 residues long. CDR3 DNA: TGTGCCAGCAGTTCCTCCCGACAGGGGACCTACGAGCAGTACTTC. Protein sequence: CASSSSRQGTYEQYF.